This TCR beta chain stems from a study of blood T cell repertoires in COVID-19. Study overall: T cells, B-cell-depleted T cells, or PBMCs provided the cDNA or gDNA that served as material.

Original processing methods: The authors estimated nucleated cell counts from reference gene primer amplification. Repertoires were generated with immunoSEQ multiplex PCR, while TCRdb's copy carries only in-frame clones and drops some. Clone size and V and J calls were adopted from that table, with D and trimming inferred from the DNA. The sample includes around 160,000 clones, about 85% of them seen just once. V was trimmed by 0 bases and J by 5 bases, leaving 11 bases between them. CDR1 is SGHRS and CDR2 is YFSETQ in the germline V gene. The CDR3 length is 14 residues. The sequencing sample was made of peripheral blood. The chain employs TRBV5-1 and TRBJ2-5; possible D gene TRBD2, 5 bases. The TCR sequence derives from a human donor in a cohort sampled during active COVID-19. The CDR3 protein is CASSLGGSEETQYF. Written as DNA, the CDR3 is TGCGCCAGCAGCTTGGGGGGTAGCGAGGAGACCCAGTACTTC.